This T cell receptor beta chain was sequenced for a study of blood T cells in healthy people across ages. In the study overall: Capturing about one barcoded beta molecule per two T cells was achieved by template switching. Study findings and constraints: Among T cells, TCR beta diversity per million cells dropped roughly linearly as age rose. Estimates drawn from one million T cells were deemed to understate diversity.

Of note for this clonotype: Antigen: not known.

V dropped 4 bases and J dropped 4 bases, with 13 bases sitting between them. The CDR3 has 15 amino acids. Germline CDR1 and CDR2: MNHNS and SASEGT. Alongside a J-beta primer mix, a sample-barcoded 5' primer served in a second PCR lasting about 7 to 11 cycles. Per sample, CDR3-containing paired-end reads numbered at least 3 million. TCRdb itself ran the 5' RACE reads through MiXCR, one entry per CDR3 protein. The table has 750,000 to 950,000 distinct CDR3 sequences, around 25% seen once. These data also featured in a second study, about T cells of mothers and their children.

The clonotype comes from a boy aged 5-17 years in good health. The chain combines TRBV6-1 with TRBJ2-2, with D maybe TRBD2 (7 bases). The sample consisted of blood. The CDR3 is CASSVGGPGTGELFF. The CDR3 bases are TGTGCCAGCAGTGTGGGGGGGCCGGGCACCGGGGAGCTGTTTTTT.